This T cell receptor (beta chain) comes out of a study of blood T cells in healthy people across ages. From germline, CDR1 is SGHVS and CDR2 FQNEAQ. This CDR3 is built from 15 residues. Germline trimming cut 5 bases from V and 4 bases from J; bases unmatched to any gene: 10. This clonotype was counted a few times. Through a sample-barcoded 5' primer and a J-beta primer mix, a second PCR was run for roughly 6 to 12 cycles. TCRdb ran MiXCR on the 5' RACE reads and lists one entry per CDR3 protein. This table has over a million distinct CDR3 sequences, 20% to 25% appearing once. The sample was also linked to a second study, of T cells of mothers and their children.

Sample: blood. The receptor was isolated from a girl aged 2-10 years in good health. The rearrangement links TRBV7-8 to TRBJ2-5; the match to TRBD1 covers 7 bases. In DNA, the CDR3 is TGTGCCAGCAGCGCCCTACAGGGGTGGGCAGAGACCCAGTACTTC. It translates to CASSALQGWAETQYF. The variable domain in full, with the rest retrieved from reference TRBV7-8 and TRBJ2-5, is GAGVSQSPRYKVAKRGQDVALRCDPISGHVSLFWYQQALGQGPEFLTYFQNEAQLDKSGLPSDRFFAERPEGSVSTLKIQRTQQEDSAVYLCASSALQGWAETQYFGPGTRLLVL.